This TCR beta chain was sequenced during a study of OX40 agonist ivuxolimab in advanced cancers. On the study more broadly: Given to patients was ivuxolimab, an agonistic anti-OX40 (CD134) antibody. Allowance was made for prior anti-PD-1, anti-PD-L1 or anti-CTLA-4 therapy, and 40% had some. Findings and limits, study-wide: Circulating CD4+ and CD8+ T cells showed clonal expansion by week 6 at 0.1 to 3.0 mg/kg.

The repertoire was sequenced with immunoSEQ multiplex PCR; TCRdb's copy has only in-frame clones and lacks some. Of tens of thousands of clones listed, about 88% are singletons. The junction had 1 base not matched to a gene; V was cut back by 7 bases and J by 2 bases. Germline V CDR1 and CDR2: SNHLY, FYNNEI. The CDR3 covers 14 residues. Blood specimens came from baseline, cycle 4 day 1, and cycle 7 day 1. This clone was seen only a few times. Its antigen remains unknown. This sample comprised CD4+ or CD8+ T cells sorted from blood, obtained in a trial of the OX40 agonist ivuxolimab. The rearrangement links TRBV2 to TRBJ1-5; 11 bases map to TRBD1. This receptor was identified in an adult with an advanced solid tumor such as melanoma, head and neck, liver or kidney cancer. CDR3: CASKGQGGNQPQHF. CDR3 DNA sequence: TGTGCCAGCAAGGGACAGGGGGGCAATCAGCCCCAGCATTTT.